This TCR beta chain was obtained from a study of pediatric ulcerative colitis. Findings of the study overall: Ulcerative colitis patients shared more blood-rectal clones than controls. Acute severe colitis showed lower rectal diversity from clonal expansions.

Generated by immunoSEQ multiplex PCR, the TCRdb table keeps only in-frame clones and is missing some. Of thousands of clones in the sample, roughly nine tenths were seen once. Germline V lookup: CDR1 SGHNT, CDR2 YYREEE (reference sequence). The germline V and J ends were trimmed by 4 bases and 0 bases, with 10 bases remaining between them. The CDR3 extends over 15 amino acids. Concerning this clone itself: Antigen specificity is unknown.

Sequences were obtained from blood. This clonotype was obtained from a boy between 10 and 17 years old with mild ulcerative colitis. This rearrangement joins TRBV5-4 to TRBJ2-2; D is possibly TRBD1 (5 bases). The CDR3: CASSTDRANTGELFF. CDR3 nucleotides: TGTGCCAGCAGCACCGACAGAGCGAACACCGGGGAGCTGTTTTTT.